The present entry profiles one T cell receptor beta chain with its context. Antigen specificity is unknown. Each subset's genomic DNA was shared equally among a number of immunoSEQ plates. Clones were read by immunoSEQ multiplex PCR, and TCRdb kept only the in-frame ones, dropping some. The sample gives over 2 million clones, approximately 95% of which show up once; 0.1% to 0.15% is in the top ten. These data belong to a study of shared clonotypes between healthy human individuals. CDR1 and CDR2 from the germline V gene are GTSNPN and SVGIG (reference sequence). The length of the CDR3 is 13 residues. V shed 1 base and J 4 bases; nucleotides not matched to a gene: 2. Whole-study results and caveats: Clonotypes not shared had lower generation probabilities than those common to all four donors. For naive CD4 cells, 4% to 6% of clonotypes were shared across a handful of donors.

Sequenced input: naive CD4+ T cells sorted from blood. Sample subset: CD45RA+ positively selected. The V gene is TRBV30, the J gene TRBJ2-5, with TRBD2 matching 8 bases. This clonotype was obtained from a man aged 18 to 30 in good health. The CDR3 is CAWSAGGGETQYF. The CDR3 DNA reads as TGTGCCTGGAGTGCCGGGGGGGGAGAGACCCAGTACTTC.